The clone carrying this T cell receptor beta chain came up once. Antigen unknown. The V end was cut by 4 bases, the J end by 2 bases, with 9 bases between. Germline V CDR1 and CDR2: MDHEN, SYDVKM. This CDR3 has 14 amino acids. The data belong to a study of cytomegalovirus exposure and HLA in healthy donors. Across the study: Around 180 million T cells yielded 100 million or so unique TCR beta sequences in earlier analysis. Study outcomes and limitations: Prior analysis indicated that the majority of TCR beta V segments exhibited productivity approximately 87% or approximately 30% of the time. The authors later found most CMV-associated TCR beta chains appeared HLA-restricted.

PCR amplification relied on 60 Vbeta primers (plus 13 Jbeta primers). Assay used: immunoSEQ multiplex PCR; TCRdb lists only in-frame clones, some missing. The data show fewer than 150,000 clones, 70% to 75% seen once. The origin of this receptor is a man in his thirties or forties in good health and CMV-seronegative. Sequenced: PBMCs. This chain joins TRBV28 and TRBJ1-5; D is unclear. This CDR3 reads CASSSPWRNQPQHF. The CDR3 DNA follows: TGTGCCAGCAGTTCGCCTTGGCGCAATCAGCCCCAGCATTTT. The entire variable domain, with the rest obtained from reference TRBV28 and TRBJ1-5, is as follows: DVKVTQSSRYLVKRTGEKVFLECVQDMDHENMFWYRQDPGLGLRLIYFSYDVKMKEKGDIPEGYSVSREKKERFSLILESASTNQTSMYLCASSSPWRNQPQHFGDGTRLSIL.